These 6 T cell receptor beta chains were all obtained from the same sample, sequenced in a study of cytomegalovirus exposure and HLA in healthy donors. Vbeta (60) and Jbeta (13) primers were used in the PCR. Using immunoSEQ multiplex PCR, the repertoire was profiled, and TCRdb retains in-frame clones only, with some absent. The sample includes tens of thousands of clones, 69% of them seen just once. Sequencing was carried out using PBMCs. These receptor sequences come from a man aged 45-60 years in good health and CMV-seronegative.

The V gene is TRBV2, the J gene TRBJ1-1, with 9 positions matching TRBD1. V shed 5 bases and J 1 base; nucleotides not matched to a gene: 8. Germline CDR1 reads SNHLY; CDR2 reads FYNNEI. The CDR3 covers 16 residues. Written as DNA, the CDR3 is TGTGCCAGCAGTCCCCCCGGGACAGGGAGGAACACTGAAGCTTTCTTT. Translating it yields CASSPPGTGRNTEAFF.

DNA for the CDR3: TGTGCCAGCAGCTTGGAACGGGAGGGGGGTGAGCAGTTCTTC. Translation gives CASSLEREGGEQFF. V is TRBV5-4 and J is TRBJ2-1; 8 bases match TRBD2. This CDR3 is 14 amino acids long. Germline trimming cut 0 bases from V and 9 bases from J; bases unmatched to any gene: 5. From germline, CDR1 is SGHNT and CDR2 YYREEE (reference sequence).

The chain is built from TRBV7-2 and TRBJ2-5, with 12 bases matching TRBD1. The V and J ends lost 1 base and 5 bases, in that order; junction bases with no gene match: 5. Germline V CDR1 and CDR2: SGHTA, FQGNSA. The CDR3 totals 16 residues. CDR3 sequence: CASSLVPGQGAETQYF. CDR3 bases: TGTGCCAGCAGCTTAGTCCCGGGACAGGGGGCTGAGACCCAGTACTTC.

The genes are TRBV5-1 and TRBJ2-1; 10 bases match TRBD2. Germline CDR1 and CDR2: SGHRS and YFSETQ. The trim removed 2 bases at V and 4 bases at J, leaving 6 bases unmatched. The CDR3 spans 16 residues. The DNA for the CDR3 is TGCGCCAGCAGCTTCCTCTCTAGCGGGGGTTACAATGAGCAGTTCTTC. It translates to CASSFLSSGGYNEQFF.

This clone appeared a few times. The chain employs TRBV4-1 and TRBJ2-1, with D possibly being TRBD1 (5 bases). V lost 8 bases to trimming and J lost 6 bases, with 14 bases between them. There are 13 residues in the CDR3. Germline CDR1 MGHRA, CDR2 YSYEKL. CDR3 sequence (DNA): TGCGCCAGCGGGTCCGCCAGGGTCAATGAGCAGTTCTTC. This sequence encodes CASGSARVNEQFF.

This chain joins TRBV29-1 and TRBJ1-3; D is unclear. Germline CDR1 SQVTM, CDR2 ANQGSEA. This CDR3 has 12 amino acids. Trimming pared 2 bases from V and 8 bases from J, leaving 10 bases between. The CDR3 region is CSVETGSHTIYF. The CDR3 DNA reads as TGCAGCGTTGAAACGGGATCACACACCATATATTTT.